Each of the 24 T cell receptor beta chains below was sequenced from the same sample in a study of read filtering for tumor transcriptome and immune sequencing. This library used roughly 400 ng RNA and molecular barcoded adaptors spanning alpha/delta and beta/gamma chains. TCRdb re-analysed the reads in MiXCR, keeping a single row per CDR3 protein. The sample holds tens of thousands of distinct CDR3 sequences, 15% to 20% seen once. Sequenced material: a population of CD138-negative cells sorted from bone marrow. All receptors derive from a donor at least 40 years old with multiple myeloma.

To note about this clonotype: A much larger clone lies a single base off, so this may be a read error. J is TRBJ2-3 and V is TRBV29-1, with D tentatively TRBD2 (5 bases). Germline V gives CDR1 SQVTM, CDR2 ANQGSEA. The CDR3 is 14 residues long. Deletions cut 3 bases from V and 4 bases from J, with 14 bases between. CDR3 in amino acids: CSVDPTNAADTQYF. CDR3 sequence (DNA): TGCAGCGTTGACCCGACTAATGCAGCAGATACGCAGTATTTT.

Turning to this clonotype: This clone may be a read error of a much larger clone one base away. Here the CDR3 DNA reads TGTGCCTGGAGCAACTTGACTGAGGGCTACGAGCAGTACTTC. It codes for CAWSNLTEGYEQYF. The rearrangement uses TRBV30 and TRBJ2-7; possibly TRBD2 for D (5 bases). CDR1 and CDR2 (germline): GTSNPN, SVGIG (reference sequence). V was trimmed by 3 bases and J by 3 bases, leaving 15 bases between them. The CDR3 spans 14 residues.

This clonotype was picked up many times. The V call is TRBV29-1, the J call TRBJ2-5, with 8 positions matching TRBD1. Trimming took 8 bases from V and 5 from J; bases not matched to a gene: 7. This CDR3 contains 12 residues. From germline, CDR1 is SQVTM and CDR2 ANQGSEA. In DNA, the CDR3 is TGCAGCATTCGGACAGGGCACGAGACCCAGTACTTC. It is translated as CSIRTGHETQYF.

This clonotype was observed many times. This CDR3 is CSALVLAGEQYF. For the CDR3, the DNA is TGCAGTGCCCTGGTGCTAGCGGGCGAGCAGTACTTC. This chain joins TRBV20-1 and TRBJ2-7; 8 bases line up with TRBD2. Germline CDR1 and CDR2: DFQATT and SNEGSKA (reference sequence). The CDR3 totals 12 residues. The trim removed 6 bases at V and 6 bases at J, leaving 7 bases unmatched.

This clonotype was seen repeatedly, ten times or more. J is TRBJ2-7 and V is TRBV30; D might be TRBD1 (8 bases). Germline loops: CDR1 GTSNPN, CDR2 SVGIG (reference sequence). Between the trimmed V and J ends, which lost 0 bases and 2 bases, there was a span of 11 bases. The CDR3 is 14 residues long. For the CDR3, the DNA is TGTGCCTGGAGTGTACAGGGGGGGACCTACGAGCAGTACTTC. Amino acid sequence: CAWSVQGGTYEQYF.

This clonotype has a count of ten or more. The CDR3 protein is CSAEQGAVINEQFF. As DNA, the CDR3 is TGCAGCGCAGAACAGGGGGCTGTGATCAATGAGCAGTTCTTC. The chain recombines TRBV29-1 with TRBJ2-1; TRBD1 matches 9 bases. The CDR3 runs 14 residues. CDR1 and CDR2 (germline): SQVTM, ANQGSEA. V lost 7 bases and J lost 6; bases outside the gene matches: 10.

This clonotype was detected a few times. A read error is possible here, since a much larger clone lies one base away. In DNA form, the CDR3 reads TGTGCCAGCATGGAGACCGGGGAGCTGTTTTTT. Translation: CASMETGELFF. The chain employs TRBV2 and TRBJ2-2; D not resolved. The germline CDR1 and CDR2 sequences are SNHLY and FYNNEI. V lost 7 bases, J lost 5 bases, and 5 bases lay in between. The CDR3 totals 11 residues.

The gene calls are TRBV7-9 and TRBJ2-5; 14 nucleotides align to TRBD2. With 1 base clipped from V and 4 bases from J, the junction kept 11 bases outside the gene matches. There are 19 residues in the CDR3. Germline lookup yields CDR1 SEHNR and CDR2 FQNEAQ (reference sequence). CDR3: CASSLGATSGRAGLETQYF. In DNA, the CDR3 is TGTGCCAGCAGCTTAGGTGCGACTAGCGGGAGGGCCGGTTTAGAGACCCAGTACTTC. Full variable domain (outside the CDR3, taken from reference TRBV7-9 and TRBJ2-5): DTGVSQNPRHKITKRGQNVTFRCDPISEHNRLYWYRQTLGQGPEFLTYFQNEAQLEKSRLLSDRFSAERPKGSFSTLEIQRTEQGDSAMYLCASSLGATSGRAGLETQYFGPGTRLLVL.

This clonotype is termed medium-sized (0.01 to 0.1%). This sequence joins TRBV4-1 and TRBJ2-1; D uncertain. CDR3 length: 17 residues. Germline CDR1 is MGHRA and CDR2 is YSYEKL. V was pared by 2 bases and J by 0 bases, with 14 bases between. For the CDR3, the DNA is TGCGCCAGCAGCCAACCTAACGATCTAAGCTCCTACAATGAGCAGTTCTTC. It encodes CASSQPNDLSSYNEQFF.

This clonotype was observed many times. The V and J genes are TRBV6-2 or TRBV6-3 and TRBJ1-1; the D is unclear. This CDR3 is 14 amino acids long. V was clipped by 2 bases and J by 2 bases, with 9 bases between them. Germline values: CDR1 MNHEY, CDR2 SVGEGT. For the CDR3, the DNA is TGTGCCAGCAGTTACGGGCGGCTAAACACTGAAGCTTTCTTT. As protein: CASSYGRLNTEAFF.

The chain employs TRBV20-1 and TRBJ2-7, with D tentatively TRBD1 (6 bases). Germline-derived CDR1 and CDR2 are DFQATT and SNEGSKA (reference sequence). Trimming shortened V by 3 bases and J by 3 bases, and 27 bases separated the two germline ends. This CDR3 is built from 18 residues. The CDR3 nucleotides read TGCAGTGCTAGGGGACAAACAGGACTCCCGTCCTACCTCTACGAGCAGTACTTC. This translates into CSARGQTGLPSYLYEQYF.

The CDR3, as DNA: TGTGCCAGCAGCTTTTTAGCGGGAGGGCCCTACAATGAGCAGTTCTTC. Protein product: CASSFLAGGPYNEQFF. This chain connects TRBV7-9 to TRBJ2-1; 11 nucleotides match TRBD2. CDR1 and CDR2 from the germline V gene are SEHNR and FQNEAQ (reference sequence). This CDR3 is 16 amino acids long. The trim removed 3 bases at V and 2 bases at J, leaving 3 bases unmatched.

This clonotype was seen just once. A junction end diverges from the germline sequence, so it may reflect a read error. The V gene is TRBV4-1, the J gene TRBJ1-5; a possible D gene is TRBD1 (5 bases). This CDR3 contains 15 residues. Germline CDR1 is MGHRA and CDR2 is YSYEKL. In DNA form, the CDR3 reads TGCGCCAGCAGCAAGGGGAGGGGAAGCAGTCAGCCCCAGCATTTT. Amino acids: CASSKGRGSSQPQHF.

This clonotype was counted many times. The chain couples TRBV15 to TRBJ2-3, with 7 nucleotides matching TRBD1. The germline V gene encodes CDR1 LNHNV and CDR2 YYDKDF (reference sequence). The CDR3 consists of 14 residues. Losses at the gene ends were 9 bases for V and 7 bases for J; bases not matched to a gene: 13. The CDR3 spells CATTDRENGNTQYF. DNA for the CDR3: TGTGCCACAACAGACAGGGAAAATGGAAATACGCAGTATTTT.

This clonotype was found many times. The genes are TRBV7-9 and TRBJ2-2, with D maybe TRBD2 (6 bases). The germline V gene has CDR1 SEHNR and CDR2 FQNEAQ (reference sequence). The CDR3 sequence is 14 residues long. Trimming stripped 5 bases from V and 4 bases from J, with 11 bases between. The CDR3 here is CASSMGLPTGELFF. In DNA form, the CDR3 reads TGTGCCAGCAGCATGGGACTTCCCACCGGGGAGCTGTTTTTT.

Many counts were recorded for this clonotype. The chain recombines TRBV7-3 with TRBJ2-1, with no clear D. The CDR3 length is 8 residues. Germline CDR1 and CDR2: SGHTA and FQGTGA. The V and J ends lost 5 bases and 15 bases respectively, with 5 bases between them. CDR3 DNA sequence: TGTGCCAGCAGCCGGATGTTCTTC. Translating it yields CASSRMFF. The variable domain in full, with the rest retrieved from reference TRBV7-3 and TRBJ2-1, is GAGVSQTPSNKVTEKGKYVELRCDPISGHTALYWYRQSLGQGPEFLIYFQGTGAADDSGLPNDRFFAVRPEGSVSTLKIQRTERGDSAVYLCASSRMFFGPGTRLTVL.

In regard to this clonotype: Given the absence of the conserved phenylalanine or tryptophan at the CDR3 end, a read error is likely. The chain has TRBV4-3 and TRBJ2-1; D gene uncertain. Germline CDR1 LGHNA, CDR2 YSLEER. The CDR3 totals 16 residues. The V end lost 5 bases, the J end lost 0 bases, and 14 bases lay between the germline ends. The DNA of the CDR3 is TGCGCCAGCAGCTCCCGGCCCACGAGCTCCTACAATGAGCAGTTCTAC. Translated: CASSSRPTSSYNEQFY.

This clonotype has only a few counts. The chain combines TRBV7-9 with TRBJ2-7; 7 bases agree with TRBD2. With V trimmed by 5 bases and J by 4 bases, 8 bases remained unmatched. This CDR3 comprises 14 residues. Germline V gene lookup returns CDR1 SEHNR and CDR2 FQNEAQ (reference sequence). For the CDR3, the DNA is TGTGCCAGCAGCGGGACTACCGGCCCGTACGAGCAGTACTTC. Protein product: CASSGTTGPYEQYF.

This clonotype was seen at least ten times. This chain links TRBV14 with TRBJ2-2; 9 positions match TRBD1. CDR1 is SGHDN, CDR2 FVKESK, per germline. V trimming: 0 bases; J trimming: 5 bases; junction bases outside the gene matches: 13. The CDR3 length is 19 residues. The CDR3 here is CASSQDVQWGQGSTGELFF. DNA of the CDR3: TGTGCCAGCAGCCAAGATGTTCAGTGGGGACAGGGAAGTACCGGGGAGCTGTTTTTT.

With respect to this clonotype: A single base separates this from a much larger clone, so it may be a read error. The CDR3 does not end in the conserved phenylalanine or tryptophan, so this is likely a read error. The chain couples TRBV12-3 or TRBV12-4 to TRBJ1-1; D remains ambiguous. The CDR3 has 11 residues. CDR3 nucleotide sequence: TGTGCTAGTGGTTTCAACACTGAAGCTTTCTCT. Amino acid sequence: CASGFNTEAFS.

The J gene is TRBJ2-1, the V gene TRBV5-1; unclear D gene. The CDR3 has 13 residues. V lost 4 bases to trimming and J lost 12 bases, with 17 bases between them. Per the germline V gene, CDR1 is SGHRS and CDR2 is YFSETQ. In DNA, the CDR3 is TGCGCCAGCAGCCCCCTGGGCTCGGGCGGGCAGTTCTTC. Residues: CASSPLGSGGQFF.

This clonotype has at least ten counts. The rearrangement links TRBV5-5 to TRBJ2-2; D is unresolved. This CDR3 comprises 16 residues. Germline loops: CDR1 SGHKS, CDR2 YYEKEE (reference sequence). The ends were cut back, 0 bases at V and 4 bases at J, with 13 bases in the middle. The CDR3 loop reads CASSLGGTRGTGELFF. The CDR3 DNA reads TGTGCCAGCAGCTTGGGGGGAACTCGCGGCACCGGGGAGCTGTTTTTT.

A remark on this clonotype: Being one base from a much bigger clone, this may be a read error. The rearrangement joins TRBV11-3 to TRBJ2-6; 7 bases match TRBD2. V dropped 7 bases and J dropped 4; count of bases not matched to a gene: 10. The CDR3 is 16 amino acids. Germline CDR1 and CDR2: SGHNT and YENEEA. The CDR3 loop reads CASNVSLAAGANVLTF. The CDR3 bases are TGTGCCAGCAACGTTAGTCTAGCGGCCGGGGCCAACGTCCTGACTTTC.

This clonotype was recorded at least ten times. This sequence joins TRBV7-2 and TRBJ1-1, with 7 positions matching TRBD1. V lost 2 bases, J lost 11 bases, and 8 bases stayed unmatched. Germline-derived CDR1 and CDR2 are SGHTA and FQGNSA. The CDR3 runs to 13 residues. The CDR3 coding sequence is TGTGCCAGCAGCTTACGACAGGGACTAACGGCTTTCTTT. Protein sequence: CASSLRQGLTAFF.